The subject of this entry is one T cell receptor (beta chain). Antigen: not known. The data were taken from a study of shared clonotypes between healthy human individuals. Study results and limitations: Clonotypes which were not shared had lower generation probabilities than clonotypes that all four donors shared. Across a handful of donors, naive CD4 shared about 5%, naive CD8 more than 3%, memory CD4 roughly 2.2%, memory CD8 under 0.5%.

The CDR3 sequence is 18 residues long. In germline, CDR1 is SEHNR, CDR2 FQNEAQ (reference sequence). Germline trimming cut 5 bases from V and 0 bases from J; bases unmatched to any gene: 13. Terminally differentiated effector memory CD45RA+ cells were excluded from the naive CD8 cells, which were CD45RO-negative and positively selected for CCR7. The method was immunoSEQ multiplex PCR; TCRdb's version includes in-frame clones alone and lacks a portion of them. The data contain 2 million to 2.5 million clones, about 95% of them singletons. The V call is TRBV7-9, the J call TRBJ1-5; 7 bases align to TRBD1. The sequence was obtained from a man aged 18-30 years in good health. Sequences were obtained from naive CD8+ T cells sorted from blood. The DNA for the CDR3 is TGTGCCAGCAGCCCACCCCCCGGGACAGCAGATAGCAATCAGCCCCAGCATTTT. Residues: CASSPPPGTADSNQPQHF.